Listed here are 16 T cell receptor beta chains from one sample, sequenced in a study of blood T cell repertoires in COVID-19. Some clones are missing from TCRdb's copy, which holds only in-frame ones; the method was immunoSEQ multiplex PCR. The sample carries approximately 180,000 clones, 90% recorded once. Material: peripheral blood. These receptors were taken from a man between 45 and 60 years old with acute or convalescent COVID-19.

This clone came up once. V and J are TRBV7-2 and TRBJ1-6; tentative D call: TRBD1 (6 bases). Germline-derived CDR1 and CDR2 are SGHTA and FQGNSA. CDR3 length: 15 amino acids. V lost 1 base, J lost 7 bases, and 11 bases lay in between. CDR3 DNA sequence: TGTGCCAGCAGCTTAGTAGGGACACAAAATTCACCCCTCCACTTT. Protein: CASSLVGTQNSPLHF.

The chain is built from TRBV27 and TRBJ2-3; 7 bases are shared with TRBD1. The CDR3 is 14 amino acids. The trim removed 6 bases at V and 9 bases at J, leaving 12 bases unmatched. The germline V gene encodes CDR1 MNHEY and CDR2 SMNVEV (reference sequence). The DNA for the CDR3 is TGTGCCAGCAGCCCCGGGACAGCCACGAGGACGCAGTATTTT. It codes for CASSPGTATRTQYF.

This clone has just one count. The rearrangement uses TRBV9 and TRBJ2-6; 7 nucleotides match TRBD1. Germline V gives CDR1 SGDLS, CDR2 YYNGEE. V trimming: 5 bases; J trimming: 0 bases; junction bases outside the gene matches: 5. CDR3 length: 16 amino acids. CDR3 nucleotide sequence: TGTGCCAGCAGGGACAGGCCGAGCTCTGGGGCCAACGTCCTGACTTTC. Translated, it gives CASRDRPSSGANVLTF. Full variable domain (remainder filled in from reference TRBV9 and TRBJ2-6): DSGVTQTPKHLITATGQRVTLRCSPRSGDLSVYWYQQSLDQGLQFLIQYYNGEERAKGNILERFSAQQFPDLHSELNLSSLELGDSALYFCASRDRPSSGANVLTFGAGSRLTVL.

The chain carries TRBV6-5 and TRBJ2-5, with 7 bases that match TRBD2. Germline V gene data show CDR1 as MNHEY and CDR2 as SVGAGI. The CDR3 has 14 amino acids. The J segment lost 5 bases and the V segment lost 8 bases, leaving 11 bases of the junction unmatched. Written as DNA, the CDR3 is TGTGCCAGCCGGAGGCGCCGGGAGGCGGAGACCCAGTACTTC. It codes for CASRRRREAETQYF.

This rearrangement joins TRBV3-1 (or the pseudogene TRBV3-2) to TRBJ1-2; 9 nucleotides align to TRBD1. The CDR3 has 14 residues. Germline trimming cut 3 bases from V and 7 bases from J; bases unmatched to any gene: 6. The germline CDR1 and CDR2 sequences are LGHDT and YNNKEL (reference sequence). CDR3 nucleotide sequence: TGTGCCAGCAGCCAGGAAGGGACAGGGTCTGGCTACACCTTC. Translating gives CASSQEGTGSGYTF.

This clone was recorded a few times. The V and J genes are TRBV2 and TRBJ2-7, with 8 positions matching TRBD2. Germline lookup yields CDR1 SNHLY and CDR2 FYNNEI. With V trimmed by 6 bases and J by 0 bases, 4 bases remained unmatched. The CDR3 sequence is 14 residues long. The DNA for the CDR3 is TGTGCCAGCAGGAGGACTAGCTCCTCCTACGAGCAGTACTTC. It codes for CASRRTSSSYEQYF. The full variable domain, its missing parts supplied by reference TRBV2 and TRBJ2-7, is EPEVTQTPSHQVTQMGQEVILRCVPISNHLYFYWYRQILGQKVEFLVSFYNNEISEKSEIFDDQFSVERPDGSNFTLKIRSTKLEDSAMYFCASRRTSSSYEQYFGPGTRLTVT.

The chain employs TRBV7-2 and TRBJ2-3, with unresolved D. The CDR3 spans 13 residues. The ends were cut back, 5 bases at V and 4 bases at J, with 10 bases in the middle. CDR1 and CDR2 (germline): SGHTA, FQGNSA. The CDR3 coding sequence is TGTGCCAGCAGCCCACAGATCTCAGATACGCAGTATTTT. Translated: CASSPQISDTQYF.

V usage is TRBV29-1 and J usage is TRBJ1-1; perhaps TRBD1 as D (5 bases). The germline V gene has CDR1 SQVTM and CDR2 ANQGSEA. V lost 6 bases and J lost 3, with 11 bases in between. The CDR3 sequence is 12 residues long. CDR3 sequence reads: CSVSTEDTEAFF. The CDR3, as DNA: TGCAGCGTGTCGACAGAGGACACTGAAGCTTTCTTT.

V and J are TRBV18 and TRBJ2-1; D ambiguous. Germline CDR1 and CDR2: KGHSH and LQKENI. The CDR3 spans 11 residues. Deletions cut 3 bases from V and 6 bases from J, with 3 bases between. The CDR3 DNA follows: TGTGCCAGCTCACCCTCCAATGAGCAGTTCTTC. Its protein is CASSPSNEQFF. The whole variable domain, filled in from reference TRBV18 and TRBJ2-1, reads NAGVMQNPRHLVRRRGQEARLRCSPMKGHSHVYWYRQLPEEGLKFMVYLQKENIIDESGMPKERFSAEFPKEGPSILRIQQVVRGDSAAYFCASSPSNEQFFGPGTRLTVL.

In this sample, this clone turned up once. V and J are TRBV15 and TRBJ2-7; a possible D gene is TRBD2 (6 bases). V shed 5 bases and J shed 2 bases, with 10 bases lying between them. This CDR3 region has 13 residues. CDR1 and CDR2 from the germline V gene are LNHNV and YYDKDF (reference sequence). CDR3 DNA sequence: TGTGCCACCAGCCAGGACTACCCCTACGAGCAGTACGTC. This gives the protein CATSQDYPYEQYV.

The chain links TRBV25-1 to TRBJ2-2; the match to TRBD2 covers 12 bases. Germline lookup yields CDR1 MGHDK and CDR2 SYGVNS. V lost 5 bases, J lost 7 bases, and 2 bases stayed unmatched. The CDR3 length is 14 residues. The CDR3 nucleotides are TGTGCCAGCAGTCTAGCGGGAGGGAGCGGGGAGCTGTTTTTT. Its protein is CASSLAGGSGELFF.

This chain connects TRBV6-2 or TRBV6-3 to TRBJ2-3; 9 nucleotides line up with TRBD2. This CDR3 is 16 amino acids long. The germline CDR1 and CDR2 sequences are MNHEY and SVGEGT. V trimming: 2 bases; J trimming: 5 bases; junction bases outside the gene matches: 8. In nucleotides, the CDR3 is TGTGCCAGCAGTTACCCTCGCGGGGGGGTCGGAGATACGCAGTATTTT. This translates into CASSYPRGGVGDTQYF.

The chain couples TRBV11-2 to TRBJ2-7, with 10 bases lining up with TRBD1. V trimming: 5 bases; J trimming: 4 bases; junction bases outside the gene matches: 14. The CDR3 covers 17 residues. Germline V gene data show CDR1 as SGHAT and CDR2 as FQNNGV. CDR3 DNA sequence: TGTGCCAGCAGCAAGGACCCCGGGACAGGGGCGGTGTACGAGCAGTACGTC. Encoded protein: CASSKDPGTGAVYEQYV.

The chain employs TRBV21-1 and TRBJ2-7; the D call of TRBD1 is as the table states it, not checked on the DNA. TRBV21-1 is a recognized pseudogene. This CDR3 has 16 amino acids. The DNA of the CDR3 is TGTGCCAGCAGCAATCGGGGCAGGGGGAGCTCCTACGAGCAGTACGTC. Translated: CASSNRGRGSSYEQYV.

The rearrangement joins TRBV19 to TRBJ2-7, with D perhaps TRBD2 (5 bases). The CDR3 sequence is 11 residues long. The germline V gene encodes CDR1 LNHDA and CDR2 SQIVND (reference sequence). V gave up 0 bases and J gave up 12 bases, with 9 bases separating them. The CDR3 nucleotides read TGTGCCAGTAGTATAGATTCCGAGGGGTACGTC. As protein: CASSIDSEGYV.

This chain uses TRBV11-2 with TRBJ1-4, with D perhaps TRBD1 (6 bases). The ends were cut back, 5 bases at V and 1 base at J, with 11 bases in the middle. Germline lookup yields CDR1 SGHAT and CDR2 FQNNGV. The CDR3 extends over 15 amino acids. DNA of the CDR3: TGTGCCAGCAGCCCGTGGGGGCAAACTAATGAAAAACTGTTTTTT. As protein: CASSPWGQTNEKLFF.